This T cell receptor beta chain was sequenced in a study of OX40 agonist ivuxolimab in advanced cancers. In the study overall: In this cohort, patients received ivuxolimab, an agonistic anti-OX40 (CD134) antibody. Patients received ivuxolimab, an intravenous treatment, every 2 weeks at 0.01 to 10 mg/kg.

The assay was immunoSEQ multiplex PCR, and TCRdb's table has in-frame clones only and misses some. Among some 120,000 clones listed, 92% were seen once. This clone was seen only once. What it binds is unknown. The study's findings and limits: With doses of 0.1 to 3.0 mg/kg, CD4+ and CD8+ blood T cells had undergone clonal expansion by week 6.

With baseline, cycle 4 day 1, and cycle 7 day 1 as timepoints, blood was sampled. Germline loops: CDR1 SGDLS, CDR2 YYNGEE. Trimming removed 0 bases from V and 0 bases from J; junction bases left unmatched: 3. This CDR3 region has 16 residues. This chain connects TRBV9 to TRBJ2-3, with TRBD2 matching over 8 bases. This specimen was CD4+ or CD8+ T cells sorted from blood, taken in a trial of the OX40 agonist ivuxolimab. This TCR was sampled from an adult with an advanced solid tumor such as melanoma, head and neck, liver or kidney cancer. CDR3 DNA sequence: TGTGCCAGCAGCGTAGCGGGAGGGGGTAGCACAGATACGCAGTATTTT. Residues: CASSVAGGGSTDTQYF.